This T cell receptor (beta chain) appears in the sequencing data of a study of T cells in Graves' hyperthyroidism and ophthalmopathy. TCR beta CDR3 regions were amplified from RNA transcripts. A first-round RT-PCR of the TCR CDR3 used the HTBI primer set. TCRdb re-called the multiplex PCR reads with MiXCR, one entry per CDR3 protein. The table lists fewer than 700,000 distinct CDR3 sequences, around 16% of them singletons. Germline V CDR1 and CDR2: SGHTA, FQGTGA. V was trimmed by 5 bases and J by 3 bases, leaving 7 bases between them. This CDR3 is built from 13 residues. This clonotype was picked up a small number of times. What it binds is unknown. General study findings and limits: A model of 13 V-J features distinguished ophthalmopathy from stable hyperthyroidism.

The chain carries TRBV7-3 and TRBJ2-2; D ambiguous. The source is a woman aged 30 to 39 with Graves' hyperthyroidism. Sequencing was done on a sample of blood. The CDR3: CASSAIDTGELFF. The CDR3 nucleotides read TGTGCCAGCAGCGCTATAGACACCGGGGAGCTGTTTTTT.